Below are 2 T cell receptor beta chains sequenced from a single sample in a study of blood T cell repertoires in COVID-19. Assay used: immunoSEQ multiplex PCR; TCRdb lists only in-frame clones, some missing. Of some 90,000 clones detected, 80% appear once; the ten largest clones hold around 20%. Sequencing was done on a sample of peripheral blood. Source of these receptors: a human donor in a cohort sampled during active COVID-19.

The chain combines TRBV25-1 with TRBJ2-7; the D is unclear. The V end was cut by 10 bases, the J end by 9 bases, with 16 bases between. The CDR3 runs 11 residues. The germline CDR1 and CDR2 sequences are MGHDK and SYGVNS. Here the CDR3 reads CATLNPPRQYF. The CDR3 region has the DNA TGTGCCACCCTAAACCCCCCGAGGCAGTACTTC.

The chain couples TRBV10-3 to TRBJ1-1; 7 bases are a match to TRBD1. The trim removed 10 bases at V and 0 bases at J, leaving 5 bases unmatched. CDR1 and CDR2 (germline): ENHRY, SYGVKD. CDR3 length: 13 amino acids. The CDR3 DNA reads TGTGCCACCATGGGGACAGTGAACACTGAAGCTTTCTTT. Residues: CATMGTVNTEAFF.